The 32 T cell receptor beta chains in this list originate from one sample, sequenced in a study of beta chain features in type 1 diabetes. General study points: In every one of the four CD4+ subsets, TCRB CDR3s were moderately but significantly shorter in Type 1 diabetes patients.

Of the isolated RNA, all was reverse transcribed, and so the sequenced material was expressed TCRB transcripts. The method was immunoSEQ multiplex PCR; TCRdb's version includes in-frame clones alone and lacks a portion of them. The sample contains roughly 400,000 clones, around 10% of which appear only once. These TCRs' antigens remain unknown. Sample: central memory CD4+ T cells from blood. These receptors all stem from a man aged 30 to 39 with type 1 diabetes.

This clone showed up many times. The chain carries TRBV7-2 and TRBJ2-2; 7 bases line up with TRBD1. The V gene end was trimmed by 3 bases and the J gene end by 6 bases; junction bases not matched to a gene: 7. The CDR3 has 15 residues. Germline assignment: CDR1 SGHTA and CDR2 FQGNSA. The CDR3 here is CASSFGRTGSGELFF. The CDR3 DNA is TGTGCCAGCAGCTTTGGAAGGACAGGATCCGGGGAGCTGTTTTTT.

This clone appeared many times. V gene TRBV19 combines with J gene TRBJ1-4; the D gene is possibly TRBD1 (5 bases). The CDR3 runs to 16 residues. The V gene lost 7 bases and the J gene lost 0 bases, with 15 bases spanning the gap. Germline V lookup: CDR1 LNHDA, CDR2 SQIVND (reference sequence). The CDR3 nucleotides are TGTGCCAGTACGACTATGGGACGTGCAACTAATGAAAAACTGTTTTTT. It is translated as CASTTMGRATNEKLFF.

The chain couples TRBV5-1 to TRBJ2-3, with TRBD2 identical over 11 bases. Germline-derived CDR1 and CDR2 are SGHRS and YFSETQ. The trim removed 5 bases at V and 3 bases at J, leaving 5 bases unmatched. This CDR3 comprises 15 residues. CDR3 in DNA: TGCGCCAGCAGAACTAGCGGGAGTGCTACAGATACGCAGTATTTT. This sequence encodes CASRTSGSATDTQYF.

This clone has just a few counts. CDR3 residues: CASSSDSLGGNEQFF. The CDR3 coding sequence is TGTGCCAGCAGTTCCGACTCCCTCGGCGGCAATGAGCAGTTCTTC. The rearrangement uses TRBV27 and TRBJ2-1; no reliable D call. Germline V gene lookup returns CDR1 MNHEY and CDR2 SMNVEV (reference sequence). The V end lost 4 bases, the J end lost 6 bases, and 16 bases lay between the germline ends. The CDR3 runs 15 residues.

This clone was found a few times. This chain joins TRBV27 and TRBJ2-5; D is uncertain. The V and J ends lost 1 base and 2 bases respectively, with 8 bases between them. The CDR3 totals 14 residues. CDR1 and CDR2 from the germline V gene are MNHEY and SMNVEV (reference sequence). Here the CDR3 reads CASSLFFPQETQYF. The CDR3 DNA sequence: TGTGCCAGCAGTTTATTTTTCCCTCAAGAGACCCAGTACTTC.

The rearrangement links TRBV7-3 to TRBJ2-1, with D perhaps matching TRBD2 (5 bases). The V gene lost 6 bases and the J gene lost 8 bases, with 14 bases spanning the gap. Germline loops: CDR1 SGHTA, CDR2 FQGTGA. There are 13 residues in the CDR3. The CDR3 bases are TGTGCCAGCAGATCAGAGGGAAGCCATGAGCAGTTCTTC. Its protein product is CASRSEGSHEQFF.

This clone has a handful of counts. The chain carries TRBV25-1 and TRBJ1-2; tentatively, D is TRBD1 (5 bases). With 5 bases removed from V and 13 bases from J, the gap between germline ends came to 20 bases. The CDR3 has 13 amino acids. Germline loops: CDR1 MGHDK, CDR2 SYGVNS. The CDR3 loop is CASSLGLRAPVTF. As DNA, the CDR3 is TGTGCCAGCAGTTTAGGACTCAGGGCGCCGGTCACCTTC.

CDR3 nucleotide sequence: TGTGCCAGCAGCTCCTATGGGCCTTTAAATGAGCAGTTCTTC. Translated: CASSSYGPLNEQFF. The V and J genes are TRBV5-6 and TRBJ2-1; D remains unclear. Germline V CDR1 and CDR2: SGHDT, YYEEEE. V lost 3 bases and J lost 7, with 14 bases in between. CDR3 length equals 14 residues.

The rearrangement links TRBV9 to TRBJ2-5, with TRBD2 as a possible D gene (6 bases). With 3 bases removed from V and 5 bases from J, the gap between germline ends came to 20 bases. CDR1 and CDR2 from the germline V gene are SGDLS and YYNGEE. The CDR3 consists of 16 residues. As DNA, the CDR3 is TGTGCCAGCAGCGCTGGGAGCTCGGGAGTTCAGGAGACCCAGTACTTC. Its translation: CASSAGSSGVQETQYF.

The chain has TRBV4-2 and TRBJ2-1, with TRBD2 matching 12 bases. The CDR3 contains 17 residues. V shed 3 bases and J 6 bases; nucleotides not matched to a gene: 9. Germline-derived CDR1 and CDR2 are LGHNA and YNFKEQ. The CDR3: CASSQASLAGGRNEQFF. The DNA for the CDR3 is TGTGCCAGCAGCCAGGCCTCACTAGCGGGAGGTCGCAATGAGCAGTTCTTC.

Comment on this clone: The identical CDR3 is also encoded by other nucleotide sequences in the sample. The chain couples TRBV5-4 to TRBJ1-1; TRBD1 aligns across 8 bases. Unmatched junction bases numbered 4, after V lost 4 bases and J lost 2 bases. The CDR3 is 14 residues long. Germline V CDR1 and CDR2: SGHNT, YYREEE (reference sequence). CDR3 coding DNA: TGTGCCAGCAGCCTGGGACAGGCTAACACTGAAGCTTTCTTT. Its protein product is CASSLGQANTEAFF.

Regarding this clone: At one of its ends the junction is not consistent with the germline gene, which may arise from a read error. The chain links TRBV27 to TRBJ1-2, with 10 bases that match TRBD1. The CDR3 totals 15 residues. Germline V gives CDR1 MNHEY, CDR2 SMNVEV (reference sequence). The CDR3: CANSSTGGAYYGYTF. The CDR3 DNA reads as TGTGCCAACAGTTCGACAGGGGGCGCTTACTATGGCTACACCTTC.

This clone has only a few counts. This chain links TRBV5-1 with TRBJ2-3; the D gene is possibly TRBD1 (6 bases). This CDR3 has 15 amino acids. Trimming removed 6 bases from V and 2 bases from J, with 16 bases in between. CDR1 SGHRS and CDR2 YFSETQ come from the germline V gene. CDR3 residues: CASMTNGQFTDTQYF. CDR3 coding DNA: TGCGCCAGCATGACAAACGGACAGTTCACAGATACGCAGTATTTT. Based on the CDR3 plus reference TRBV5-1 and TRBJ2-3, the full variable domain is KAGVTQTPRYLIKTRGQQVTLSCSPISGHRSVSWYQQTPGQGLQFLFEYFSETQRNKGNFPGRFSGRQFSNSRSEMNVSTLELGDSALYLCASMTNGQFTDTQYFGPGTRLTVL.

In its sample, this clone was seen many times. The genes are TRBV19 and TRBJ2-1; D possibly matches TRBD1 or TRBD2 (5 bases each). Between the trimmed V and J ends, which lost 6 bases and 9 bases, there was a span of 15 bases. The CDR3 extends over 13 amino acids. The germline V gene has CDR1 LNHDA and CDR2 SQIVND (reference sequence). CDR3 sequence: CASRRSGTPEQFF. Here the CDR3 DNA reads TGTGCCAGTAGGCGGTCCGGGACCCCTGAGCAGTTCTTC.

In this sample, this clone turned up a few times. The V and J genes are TRBV18 and TRBJ2-1; D remains ambiguous. The germline V and J ends were trimmed by 1 base and 4 bases, with 11 bases remaining between them. The CDR3 is made up of 15 amino acids. Germline CDR1 KGHSH, CDR2 LQKENI. The CDR3 nucleotides are TGTGCCAGCTCACCACAGCCAGGACCTTACAATGAGCAGTTCTTC. Translation gives CASSPQPGPYNEQFF.

This clone was recorded many times. This chain links TRBV9 with TRBJ2-7; TRBD1 aligns across 7 bases. From germline, CDR1 is SGDLS and CDR2 YYNGEE. CDR3 length: 13 amino acids. V was clipped by 4 bases and J by 3 bases; unmatched bases: 4. CDR3 coding DNA: TGTGCCAGCAGCACCCGACAGGGCTACGAGCAGTACTTC. Translated, it gives CASSTRQGYEQYF.

This clone was recorded a few times. The chain has TRBV7-3 and TRBJ2-1, with no clear D. V lost 5 bases, J lost 5 bases, and 7 bases lay in between. CDR1 is SGHTA and CDR2 is FQGTGA in the germline V gene. The CDR3 sequence is 12 residues long. The CDR3: CASSQWDNEQFF. The CDR3 coding sequence is TGTGCCAGCAGCCAGTGGGACAATGAGCAGTTCTTC.

V usage is TRBV29-1 and J usage is TRBJ2-2, with D perhaps assigned TRBD1 or TRBD2 (5 bases each). The CDR3 is 14 amino acids. CDR1 is SQVTM and CDR2 is ANQGSEA in the germline V gene. V was pared by 3 bases and J by 10 bases, with 18 bases between. CDR3 sequence: CSVERWGSGEELFF. The DNA of the CDR3 is TGCAGCGTTGAGAGATGGGGGAGTGGGGAGGAGCTGTTTTTT.

The V call is TRBV4-3, the J call TRBJ1-1; TRBD1 might be the D (6 bases). Germline lookup yields CDR1 LGHNA and CDR2 YSLEER. CDR3 length equals 13 residues. The ends were cut back, 1 base at V and 8 bases at J, with 11 bases in the middle. The CDR3 reads CASSQGTAAEAFF. The DNA for the CDR3 is TGCGCCAGCAGCCAAGGGACAGCCGCAGAAGCTTTCTTT.

This clone has just a few counts. DNA of the CDR3: TGTGCCAGCAGCTCCCGTAACACTGAAGCTTTCTTT. This sequence encodes CASSSRNTEAFF. This chain links TRBV5-4 with TRBJ1-1; no clear D gene. Trimming removed 3 bases from V and 2 bases from J, with 5 bases in between. Germline V gene lookup returns CDR1 SGHNT and CDR2 YYREEE (reference sequence). The CDR3 is 12 residues long.

This clone was detected only a few times. For the CDR3, the DNA is TGTGCCAGCACCCTACTAGATTCCTACGAGCAGTACTTC. Translating it yields CASTLLDSYEQYF. This chain links TRBV6-1 with TRBJ2-7; D possibly corresponds to TRBD2 (5 bases). The V end lost 7 bases, the J end lost 1 base, and 11 bases lay between the germline ends. There are 13 residues in the CDR3. In germline, CDR1 is MNHNS, CDR2 SASEGT.

This chain links TRBV28 with TRBJ1-4, with D possibly TRBD1 on 5 matching bases. V was cut by 5 bases and J by 4 bases, with 11 bases left in between. The CDR3 consists of 14 residues. The germline CDR1 and CDR2 sequences are MDHEN and SYDVKM. CDR3 residues: CASSPTALNEKLFF. The CDR3 DNA reads TGTGCCAGCAGTCCGACAGCCCTTAATGAAAAACTGTTTTTT. The complete variable domain, with remaining parts taken from reference TRBV28 and TRBJ1-4, reads DVKVTQSSRYLVKRTGEKVFLECVQDMDHENMFWYRQDPGLGLRLIYFSYDVKMKEKGDIPEGYSVSREKKERFSLILESASTNQTSMYLCASSPTALNEKLFFGSGTQLSVL.

The chain is built from TRBV5-1 and TRBJ2-7; 11 bases are a match to TRBD1. Germline trimming cut 0 bases from V and 6 bases from J; bases unmatched to any gene: 5. The length of the CDR3 is 15 residues. Germline V gene lookup returns CDR1 SGHRS and CDR2 YFSETQ. CDR3 residues: CASSLVGTGGSEQYF. For the CDR3, the DNA is TGCGCCAGCAGCTTGGTTGGGACAGGGGGATCCGAGCAGTACTTC.

The chain is built from TRBV28 and TRBJ2-7; 11 positions match TRBD2. V shed 8 bases and J 4 bases; nucleotides not matched to a gene: 7. The CDR3 runs 14 residues. Germline CDR1 reads MDHEN; CDR2 reads SYDVKM. As DNA, the CDR3 is TGTGCCAGCGGTTCTAGCGGGAGGTGGTACGAGCAGTACTTC. Its protein product is CASGSSGRWYEQYF.

The chain couples TRBV7-8 to TRBJ2-5; possible D gene TRBD2, 5 bases. Germline loops: CDR1 SGHVS, CDR2 FQNEAQ. Trimming left V 2 bases short and J 13 bases short, with 17 bases between. The CDR3 has 13 residues. CDR3 coding DNA: TGTGCCAGCAGCTTAACTGGACTCGGCCAGACGTACTTC. This sequence encodes CASSLTGLGQTYF.

Many counts were recorded for this clone. The V call is TRBV7-8, the J call TRBJ1-2; no definite D call. The germline CDR1 and CDR2 sequences are SGHVS and FQNEAQ. The V gene lost 4 bases and the J gene lost 8 bases, with 14 bases spanning the gap. The CDR3 is 13 residues long. CDR3 sequence reads: CASSWGGSAGYTF. The CDR3, as DNA: TGTGCCAGCAGCTGGGGTGGGTCGGCGGGCTACACCTTC.

This clone was counted at least ten times. J is TRBJ2-1 and V is TRBV28; D is uncertain. Germline CDR1 reads MDHEN; CDR2 reads SYDVKM. The CDR3 extends over 14 amino acids. Between the trimmed V and J ends, which lost 10 bases and 3 bases, there was a span of 16 bases. CDR3 DNA sequence: TGTGCCACCAGCTTAACAGCAAACTACAATGAGCAGTTCTTC. Protein sequence: CATSLTANYNEQFF.

This clone was picked up a small number of times. The V and J genes are TRBV14 and TRBJ1-5, with TRBD1 identical over 11 bases. This CDR3 region has 13 residues. V was clipped by 5 bases and J by 7 bases; unmatched bases: 1. Germline V gene lookup returns CDR1 SGHDN and CDR2 FVKESK. As DNA, the CDR3 is TGTGCCAGCAGCGGGACAGGGGGACAGCCCCAGCATTTT. It specifies CASSGTGGQPQHF.

A few counts support this clone. The chain uses TRBV6-1 and TRBJ2-6; D unclear. Trimming removed 6 bases from V and 0 bases from J, with 9 bases in between. From germline, CDR1 is MNHNS and CDR2 SASEGT. This CDR3 has 15 amino acids. CDR3: CASRSVASGANVLTF. The DNA for the CDR3 is TGTGCCAGCAGATCCGTCGCCTCTGGGGCCAACGTCCTGACTTTC.

V is TRBV30 and J is TRBJ1-2; TRBD1 aligns across 8 bases. CDR3 length equals 14 residues. J lost 2 bases, V lost 1 base, and 3 bases had no gene match. Germline CDR1 is GTSNPN and CDR2 is SVGIG (reference sequence). The CDR3 loop reads CAWSGQGWNYGYTF. The CDR3, as DNA: TGTGCCTGGAGTGGACAGGGGTGGAACTATGGCTACACCTTC.

The gene calls are TRBV19 and TRBJ2-6; D is unresolved. With 0 bases removed from V and 4 bases from J, the gap between germline ends came to 7 bases. There are 15 residues in the CDR3. The germline V gene encodes CDR1 LNHDA and CDR2 SQIVND (reference sequence). The CDR3 is CASSIDFRGANVLTF. The CDR3, as DNA: TGTGCCAGTAGTATAGACTTTAGGGGGGCCAACGTCCTGACTTTC.

This clone appeared many times. The gene calls are TRBV2 and TRBJ2-1; weak D call: TRBD1 (5 bases). The CDR3 runs 14 residues. Germline CDR1 SNHLY, CDR2 FYNNEI. Trimming cost V 4 bases and J 5 bases, with 12 bases left between them. CDR3 in DNA: TGTGCCAGCAGTGCGCTGGGGCTGGACAATGAGCAGTTCTTC. It codes for CASSALGLDNEQFF.